The 27 T cell receptor beta chains given below trace back to one sample, sequenced in a study of PD-1 blockade in classical Hodgkin lymphoma (dated by TCRdb to 2020 to 2022). Read against the paper, the sample's time point label means: cycle 2 day 1 (C2D1) of nivolumab. All trial patients had relapsed after autologous stem cell transplantation, with cohorts A, B and C differing in prior brentuximab vedotin exposure. The library was built by means of the immunoSEQ multiplex PCR assay. TCRdb re-hosts the immuneACCESS table, in-frame sequences only. Its copies lack some clones; in the studies checked, an unresolved V gene accounts for under half of them, and the cause for the rest is not known. For this sample the table gives more than 55,000 clones, of which approximately 90% were detected only once. Of the sample, roughly 5% falls within the top ten clones. The specimen comprised peripheral blood mononuclear cells (PBMCs), sampled before the second cycle of nivolumab. All receptors come from a human donor with classical Hodgkin lymphoma.

In its sample, this clone was seen a few times. The chain uses TRBV5-1 and TRBJ1-2; D possibly corresponds to TRBD1 (5 bases). The CDR3 is made up of 15 amino acids. Germline V gives CDR1 SGHRS, CDR2 YFSETQ. Deletions cut 1 base from V and 4 bases from J, with 14 bases between. The DNA of the CDR3 is TGCGCCAGCAGCTTGATGTTCGACAGTGCCTATGGCTACACCTTC. Protein: CASSLMFDSAYGYTF.

This clone turned up a few times. This chain uses TRBV4-1 with TRBJ2-3; 10 bases are shared with TRBD2. This CDR3 contains 18 residues. Germline V gives CDR1 MGHRA, CDR2 YSYEKL. J gave up 0 bases and V 1 base, and 7 bases lay outside the gene matches. CDR3 bases: TGCGCCAGCAGCCAAGCCTTAGCGGGGGGCCCGAGCACAGATACGCAGTATTTT. This sequence encodes CASSQALAGGPSTDTQYF.

The chain has TRBV5-1 and TRBJ2-7, with D possibly TRBD1 on 5 matching bases. CDR1 and CDR2 from the germline V gene are SGHRS and YFSETQ. The CDR3 has 14 residues. Trimming pared 0 bases from V and 2 bases from J, leaving 9 bases between. The CDR3 nucleotides read TGCGCCAGCAGCTTGGGAGCAGGGACCTACGAGCAGTACTTC. Encoded protein: CASSLGAGTYEQYF.

This clone was counted a few times. The chain employs TRBV18 and TRBJ2-2; D not resolved. The CDR3 runs to 16 residues. With 8 bases removed from V and 2 bases from J, the gap between germline ends came to 18 bases. Germline CDR1 KGHSH, CDR2 LQKENI. Here the CDR3 DNA reads TGTGCCAGCACCAACCTGGGTGGAGCCAACACCGGGGAGCTGTTTTTT. Amino acids: CASTNLGGANTGELFF.

V gene TRBV5-1 combines with J gene TRBJ2-1; no definite D call. This CDR3 has 13 residues. Looked up from germline, CDR1 is SGHRS and CDR2 is YFSETQ. V was pared by 4 bases and J by 9 bases, with 14 bases between. The CDR3 region is CASSRVPDGEQFF. The CDR3 region has the DNA TGCGCCAGCAGCCGGGTCCCGGACGGTGAGCAGTTCTTC. Based on the CDR3 plus reference TRBV5-1 and TRBJ2-1, the full variable domain is KAGVTQTPRYLIKTRGQQVTLSCSPISGHRSVSWYQQTPGQGLQFLFEYFSETQRNKGNFPGRFSGRQFSNSRSEMNVSTLELGDSALYLCASSRVPDGEQFFGPGTRLTVL.

Details on this clone: At one boundary the junction diverges from the germline segment, which might be a read error. The chain has TRBV7-9 and TRBJ2-7; 7 bases are a match to TRBD1. Germline lookup yields CDR1 SEHNR and CDR2 FQNEAQ (reference sequence). This CDR3 has 10 amino acids. The CDR3 is CASSLDGTEF. The CDR3 coding sequence is TGTGCCAGCAGCTTAGACGGGACAGAGTTC.

CDR3 sequence: CASSSLGRGDSPLHF. The CDR3 DNA reads as TGTGCCAGCAGTTCGTTAGGACGGGGCGATTCACCCCTCCACTTT. The V and J genes are TRBV6-5 and TRBJ1-6; D is perhaps TRBD1 (5 bases). In germline, CDR1 is MNHEY, CDR2 SVGAGI. The CDR3 length is 15 residues. Between the trimmed V and J ends, which lost 4 bases and 8 bases, there was a span of 15 bases.

This chain joins TRBV10-3 and TRBJ2-6; TRBD1 aligns across 9 bases. CDR1 is ENHRY, CDR2 SYGVKD, per germline. The CDR3 length is 16 residues. After removal of 8 bases from V and 1 base from J, the junction contained 6 bases not matched to a gene. The chain's CDR3 is CAIGDREGSGANVLTF. In nucleotides, the CDR3 is TGTGCCATCGGGGACAGGGAGGGGTCTGGGGCCAACGTCCTGACTTTC.

This clone showed up just once. The chain carries TRBV5-1 and TRBJ1-2; D uncertain. Germline assignment: CDR1 SGHRS and CDR2 YFSETQ. Trimming took off 0 bases at V and 3 bases at J, with 6 bases between the two ends. This CDR3 is 13 amino acids long. The CDR3 nucleotides read TGCGCCAGCAGCTTGGCGGCGGACTATGGCTACACCTTC. It specifies CASSLAADYGYTF.

This chain links TRBV28 with TRBJ2-7; 7 bases line up with TRBD1. V shed 5 bases, J shed 5 bases, and the junction held 15 bases outside the gene matches. Looked up from germline, CDR1 is MDHEN and CDR2 is SYDVKM. There are 16 residues in the CDR3. CDR3 loop: CASSLYPSGGNHEQYF. DNA for the CDR3: TGTGCCAGCAGTCTTTACCCCTCAGGGGGAAACCACGAGCAGTACTTC.

This clone was recorded once. This rearrangement joins TRBV6-6 to TRBJ1-2; 7 bases map to TRBD1. This CDR3 has 13 residues. J lost 8 bases, V lost 8 bases, and 11 bases had no gene match. Germline V gene data show CDR1 as MNHNY and CDR2 as SVGAGI (reference sequence). The DNA for the CDR3 is TGTGCCAGCGGAACAGGGGATGCTGGGGGCTACACCTTC. The encoded protein is CASGTGDAGGYTF.

This chain connects TRBV7-2 to TRBJ1-1; D perhaps matches TRBD1 (6 bases). Trimming removed 1 base at V and 9 bases at J, with 18 bases between. Germline CDR1 reads SGHTA; CDR2 reads FQGNSA. CDR3 length: 15 residues. The CDR3 is CASSLVVRVWGQAFF. The CDR3 DNA reads as TGTGCCAGCAGCTTAGTTGTACGGGTTTGGGGGCAAGCTTTCTTT.

The chain recombines TRBV4-2 with TRBJ1-6; D ambiguous. V gave up 0 bases and J gave up 14 bases, with 8 bases separating them. Germline CDR1 is LGHNA and CDR2 is YNFKEQ. The CDR3 consists of 12 residues. DNA of the CDR3: TGTGCCAGCAGCCAAGACCAGGTCACCCTCCACTTT. Translation gives CASSQDQVTLHF.

The V and J genes are TRBV29-1 and TRBJ1-2, with D maybe TRBD1 (5 bases). CDR3 length: 13 residues. CDR1 and CDR2 (germline): SQVTM, ANQGSEA. Trimming pared 0 bases from V and 7 bases from J, leaving 12 bases between. The CDR3 sequence: CSVEDRDRGGYTF. CDR3 nucleotides: TGCAGCGTTGAAGATCGGGACCGAGGTGGCTACACCTTC. The entire variable domain, with the rest obtained from reference TRBV29-1 and TRBJ1-2, is as follows: SAVISQKPSRDICQRGTSLTIQCQVDSQVTMMFWYRQQPGQSLTLIATANQGSEATYESGFVIDKFPISRPNLTFSTLTVSNMSPEDSSIYLCSVEDRDRGGYTFGSGTRLTVV.

The chain joins TRBV30 to TRBJ2-3; unclear D gene. This CDR3 has 15 amino acids. With 0 bases removed from V and 2 bases from J, the gap between germline ends came to 12 bases. Per germline, CDR1 GTSNPN and CDR2 SVGIG (reference sequence). The CDR3 reads CAWSVPTISTDTQYF. In DNA form, the CDR3 reads TGTGCCTGGAGTGTACCCACGATATCCACAGATACGCAGTATTTT.

CDR3 sequence: CASSLEGTIGDGYTF. Written as DNA, the CDR3 is TGCGCCAGCAGCTTGGAAGGGACGATAGGGGATGGCTACACCTTC. The rearrangement uses TRBV5-1 and TRBJ1-2; maybe TRBD1 (5 bases). V was shortened by 0 bases and J by 6 bases, with 15 bases between the two germline ends. CDR1 is SGHRS, CDR2 YFSETQ, per germline. The CDR3 consists of 15 residues.

This chain joins TRBV18 and TRBJ1-1; D is perhaps TRBD1 (5 bases). The ends were cut back, 3 bases at V and 6 bases at J, with 11 bases in the middle. The length of the CDR3 is 13 residues. Germline V lookup: CDR1 KGHSH, CDR2 LQKENI. CDR3 protein: CASSPGTPPEAFF. The CDR3 DNA is TGTGCCAGCTCACCGGGGACCCCCCCTGAAGCTTTCTTT.

This clone was found a few times. The J gene is TRBJ1-3, the V gene TRBV7-9; the D is unclear. V shed 5 bases and J shed 1 base, with 6 bases lying between them. From germline, CDR1 is SEHNR and CDR2 FQNEAQ (reference sequence). The CDR3 extends over 13 amino acids. CDR3 DNA: TGTGCCAGCAGCAAGGATTCTGGAAACACCATATATTTT. Amino acids: CASSKDSGNTIYF.

The chain employs TRBV5-1 and TRBJ2-2, with 7 bases fitting TRBD1. From germline, CDR1 is SGHRS and CDR2 YFSETQ. Trimming cost V 4 bases and J 2 bases; bases outside gene matches: 2. The CDR3 totals 14 residues. The CDR3 loop is CASSRTGNTGELFF. The CDR3, as DNA: TGCGCCAGCAGCAGGACAGGTAACACCGGGGAGCTGTTTTTT.

This chain links TRBV7-9 with TRBJ2-5; the match to TRBD2 covers 8 bases. The CDR3 has 16 residues. Germline V lookup: CDR1 SEHNR, CDR2 FQNEAQ (reference sequence). Trimming at V came to 8 bases and at J to 2 bases, leaving 13 bases not matched to a gene. CDR3 coding DNA: TGTGCCAGCGGGCAGTCGGGTAGCGGGGCACAAGAGACCCAGTACTTC. Its translation is CASGQSGSGAQETQYF.

The chain couples TRBV19 to TRBJ2-1, with D hard to call. CDR3 length: 15 residues. Germline values: CDR1 LNHDA, CDR2 SQIVND (reference sequence). Trimming shortened V by 5 bases and J by 0 bases, and 11 bases separated the two germline ends. The CDR3 reads CASSLSPSSYNEQFF. The CDR3 nucleotides are TGTGCCAGTAGTTTGTCTCCGAGCTCCTACAATGAGCAGTTCTTC.

This clone appeared once. This chain connects TRBV28 to TRBJ1-5, with a tentative D call TRBD1 (5 bases). This CDR3 comprises 16 residues. V gave up 7 bases and J gave up 2 bases, with 18 bases separating them. From germline, CDR1 is MDHEN and CDR2 SYDVKM. The CDR3 region has the DNA TGTGCCAGCAACCAACGACTGGGGGGAGGCAATCAGCCCCAGCATTTT. Its protein product is CASNQRLGGGNQPQHF.

V gene TRBV27 combines with J gene TRBJ2-7, with D perhaps TRBD2 (7 bases). The CDR3 is 14 amino acids. V lost 6 bases to trimming and J lost 5 bases, with 17 bases between them. Germline V gene lookup returns CDR1 MNHEY and CDR2 SMNVEV (reference sequence). The CDR3 coding sequence is TGTGCCAGCAGGCGTGCGGGGGCATTGGACGAGCAGTACTTC. This gives the protein CASRRAGALDEQYF.

The genes are TRBV6-6 and TRBJ1-1, with 7 nucleotides matching TRBD1. V was clipped by 4 bases and J by 2 bases; unmatched bases: 10. CDR3 length: 16 amino acids. CDR1 and CDR2 (germline): MNHNY, SVGAGI (reference sequence). The CDR3 region has the DNA TGTGCCAGCAGTTGGTTCACAGGGGATTACAACACTGAAGCTTTCTTT. Protein: CASSWFTGDYNTEAFF.

The genes are TRBV7-9 and TRBJ2-3; either TRBD1 or TRBD2 may supply D (5 bases each). This CDR3 spans 14 amino acids. V lost 1 base and J 1 base, leaving 6 bases between the germline ends. Germline CDR1 is SEHNR and CDR2 is FQNEAQ (reference sequence). CDR3 DNA: TGTGCCAGCAGCTTAGTGGGGGGCACAGATACGCAGTATTTT. Its translation is CASSLVGGTDTQYF. The full variable domain, its missing parts supplied by reference TRBV7-9 and TRBJ2-3, is DTGVSQNPRHKITKRGQNVTFRCDPISEHNRLYWYRQTLGQGPEFLTYFQNEAQLEKSRLLSDRFSAERPKGSFSTLEIQRTEQGDSAMYLCASSLVGGTDTQYFGPGTRLTVL.

This clone was picked up a small number of times. The chain employs TRBV6-6 and TRBJ2-7, with TRBD1 matching over 10 bases. CDR1 MNHNY and CDR2 SVGAGI come from the germline V gene (reference sequence). V was pared by 7 bases and J by 3 bases, with 6 bases of the junction left unmatched. The CDR3 contains 14 residues. CDR3 DNA: TGTGCCAGCAACGGACAGGGGGGTTACTACGAGCAGTACTTC. Its protein product is CASNGQGGYYEQYF.

The genes are TRBV5-1 and TRBJ2-1, with 9 bases identical to TRBD2. The V segment lost 4 bases and the J segment 9 bases; nucleotides outside the gene matches: 11. CDR3 length equals 15 residues. Germline CDR1 is SGHRS and CDR2 is YFSETQ. Written as DNA, the CDR3 is TGCGCCAGCAGCAAGGACCTAGCGGGGCCGAGTGAGCAGTTCTTC. Its translation: CASSKDLAGPSEQFF.